A selection of T cell receptor beta chains follows, all from one sample in a study of T-cell reconstitution after alpha-beta-depleted transplantation in children. Using its own MiXCR run on the PCR reads, TCRdb lists one record per CDR3 protein. In the table there are around 600,000 distinct CDR3 sequences, about 15% of which are singletons. The sequenced sample was PBMCs from the stem cell graft donor, obtained from the stem cell graft. The receptors here all came from a human donor who donated a stem cell graft to a child with acute myeloid leukemia. Each CDR3 is given with its conserved first and last residue. Fields, in order: J gene, D gene, clone size, V gene, CDR3 DNA, CDR3 protein. The D gene is left open where the match is weak. The size of a clone is reported for some rows only, either as once, few or many, or as a class for expanded clones.

J: TRBJ1-1
D: .
size: .
V: TRBV3-1
DNA: TGTGCCAGCAGCCAGGATCCGGTCGTCACTGAAGCTTTCTTT
CDR3: CASSQDPVVTEAFF

J: TRBJ2-5
D: TRBD1
size: few
V: TRBV6-5
DNA: TGTGCCAGCAGTTACTCGATCCGGACAGGCCAACAAGAGACCCAGTACTTC
CDR3: CASSYSIRTGQQETQYF

J: TRBJ1-1
D: .
size: many
V: TRBV20-1
DNA: TGCAGTGCCCGGGGGTGGGGCAGGGCTGAAGCTTTCTTT
CDR3: CSARGWGRAEAFF

J: TRBJ1-1
D: .
size: many
V: TRBV20-1
DNA: TGCAGTGCTAGATGGTTTCAGGGGAACATGAACACTGAAGCTTTCTTT
CDR3: CSARWFQGNMNTEAFF

J: TRBJ1-6
D: .
size: .
V: TRBV6-1
DNA: TGTGCCAGCAGTGAAATAGGGGACTGGGGCTCACCCCTCCACTTT
CDR3: CASSEIGDWGSPLHF

J: TRBJ1-5
D: TRBD1
size: .
V: TRBV24-1
DNA: TGTGCCACCAGTGACTTTGACAGGGGGGTCAGGAAGGGCAATCAGCCCCAGCATTTT
CDR3: CATSDFDRGVRKGNQPQHF

J: TRBJ1-6
D: TRBD1
size: .
V: TRBV5-1
DNA: TGCGCCAGCAGCTACGCGGGACAGGGGAGTTCACCCCTCCACTTT
CDR3: CASSYAGQGSSPLHF

J: TRBJ2-3
D: TRBD2
size: few
V: TRBV20-1
DNA: TGCAGTGCTAGAGATTTATTGGGACTAGAGGCAGATACGCAGTATTTT
CDR3: CSARDLLGLEADTQYF

J: TRBJ2-1
D: TRBD1
size: many
V: TRBV12-3/TRBV12-4
DNA: TGTGCCAGCAGTCCTGACAGGGTGTCCTACAATGAGCAGTTCTTC
CDR3: CASSPDRVSYNEQFF

J: TRBJ2-3
D: .
size: .
V: TRBV7-2
DNA: TGTGCCAGCAGCTTAGCTCTAGCAGCAGATACGCAGTATTTT
CDR3: CASSLALAADTQYF

J: TRBJ2-1
D: TRBD2
size: many
V: TRBV20-1
DNA: TGCAGTGCTGAGACTAGCGGATTATACAATGAGCAGTTCTTC
CDR3: CSAETSGLYNEQFF

J: TRBJ2-7
D: TRBD1
size: .
V: TRBV25-1
DNA: TGTGCCAGCATCGGACAGGGAGCCTTCTCCTACGAGCAGTACTTC
CDR3: CASIGQGAFSYEQYF

J: TRBJ2-7
D: TRBD2
size: .
V: TRBV11-2
DNA: TGTGCCAGCAGCTTAGAGCGGGGGGTCTCCTACGAGCAGTACTTC
CDR3: CASSLERGVSYEQYF

J: TRBJ2-3
D: .
size: many
V: TRBV7-2
DNA: TGTGCCAGCAGCCCGTTGCGTCGCACAGATACGCAGTATTTT
CDR3: CASSPLRRTDTQYF

J: TRBJ2-7
D: .
size: few
V: TRBV5-1
DNA: TGCGCCAGCAGCTCTCGACAGAGCTCCTACGAGCAGTACTTC
CDR3: CASSSRQSSYEQYF

J: TRBJ2-2
D: TRBD1
size: .
V: TRBV29-1
DNA: TGCAGCGCCACTAGAACAGGGGGCAGCACCGGGGAGCTGTTTTTT
CDR3: CSATRTGGSTGELFF

J: TRBJ2-5
D: .
size: few
V: TRBV20-1
DNA: TGCAGTGTAGCGGCGTGGGGGAGAGAAGAGACCCAGTACTTC
CDR3: CSVAAWGREETQYF

J: TRBJ1-1
D: .
size: .
V: TRBV4-3
DNA: TGCGCCAGCAGTTCTAAAGTAGGGAACACTGAAGCTTTCTTT
CDR3: CASSSKVGNTEAFF

J: TRBJ1-1
D: .
size: .
V: TRBV4-1
DNA: TGCGCCAGCAGCCAAGTAGGGAGGGACACTGAAGCTTTCTTT
CDR3: CASSQVGRDTEAFF

J: TRBJ1-2
D: .
size: many
V: TRBV5-4
DNA: TGTGCCAGCAGCTCGTACTACGGGGGCGCCAACTATGGCTACACCTTC
CDR3: CASSSYYGGANYGYTF

J: TRBJ2-2
D: TRBD1
size: .
V: TRBV7-2
DNA: TGTGCCAGCAGCTTAGCGGGACAGGGGAACACCGGGGAGCTGTTTTTT
CDR3: CASSLAGQGNTGELFF

J: TRBJ2-1
D: .
size: many
V: TRBV12-3/TRBV12-4
DNA: TGTGCCAGCAGTTCACGAGGGGATGAGCAGTTCTTC
CDR3: CASSSRGDEQFF

J: TRBJ1-5
D: .
size: few
V: TRBV10-2
DNA: TGCGCCAGCAGTGCTCCAGGTATCAATCAGCCCCAGCATTTT
CDR3: CASSAPGINQPQHF

J: TRBJ2-3
D: TRBD1
size: many
V: TRBV15
DNA: TGTGCCACCAGCAGAGACCAGGGGGAATGGGATACGCAGTATTTT
CDR3: CATSRDQGEWDTQYF

J: TRBJ2-5
D: .
size: .
V: TRBV21-1
DNA: TGTGCCAGCAGCAAACGTACGGACCAAGAGACCCAGTACTTC
CDR3: CASSKRTDQETQYF

J: TRBJ2-3
D: .
size: .
V: TRBV6-5
DNA: TGTGCCAGCAGTTACTCGAAATTTTCAGATACGCAGTATTTT
CDR3: CASSYSKFSDTQYF

J: TRBJ2-5
D: TRBD2
size: few
V: TRBV7-3
DNA: TGTGCCAGCAGCCCCAGCGGGGGTTTGGAGACCCAGTACTTC
CDR3: CASSPSGGLETQYF

J: TRBJ1-2
D: .
size: many
V: TRBV20-1
DNA: TGCAGTGCTAGATCCACAGGGAACTATGGCTACACCTTC
CDR3: CSARSTGNYGYTF

J: TRBJ1-6
D: TRBD1
size: many
V: TRBV7-9
DNA: TGTGCCTTTGGGACAGGCAATTCACCCCTCCACTTT
CDR3: CAFGTGNSPLHF

J: TRBJ2-2
D: .
size: .
V: TRBV9
DNA: TGTGCCAGCAGCGGGCGACAGGTGAACACCGGGGAGCTGTTTTTT
CDR3: CASSGRQVNTGELFF

J: TRBJ2-1
D: .
size: few
V: TRBV7-3
DNA: TGTGCCAGCAGGGGCCCCGAGCGCGGCTACGATGAGCAGTTCTTC
CDR3: CASRGPERGYDEQFF